This T cell receptor (delta chain) was identified in a study of human gamma delta and Vdelta1 T cells. The study's findings and limits: Reportedly, Delta One T cells were polyclonal and broadly targeted acute myeloid leukemia.

This clone qualifies as medium-sized. The antigen remains unidentified. Germline V gene sequence: CDR1 TSWWSYY, CDR2 QGS. With 4 bases clipped from V and 0 bases from J, the junction kept 15 bases outside the gene matches. This CDR3 is built from 19 residues. TCRdb reapplied CATT to the PCR reads. The data contain some 13,000 delta-chain clones, almost 50% of them seen just once; the ten biggest clones take up around 1.5%. The sample comprised Vdelta1 gamma-delta T cells from blood grown in culture (DOT cells). The receptor comes from a human donor in good health. The rearrangement links TRDV1 to TRDJ1; 9 nucleotides match TRDD3. The CDR3 sequence is CALGGTGGILGTYTDKLIF. The CDR3 DNA sequence: TGTGCTCTTGGGGGCACTGGGGGGATACTAGGAACGTACACCGATAAACTCATCTTT.